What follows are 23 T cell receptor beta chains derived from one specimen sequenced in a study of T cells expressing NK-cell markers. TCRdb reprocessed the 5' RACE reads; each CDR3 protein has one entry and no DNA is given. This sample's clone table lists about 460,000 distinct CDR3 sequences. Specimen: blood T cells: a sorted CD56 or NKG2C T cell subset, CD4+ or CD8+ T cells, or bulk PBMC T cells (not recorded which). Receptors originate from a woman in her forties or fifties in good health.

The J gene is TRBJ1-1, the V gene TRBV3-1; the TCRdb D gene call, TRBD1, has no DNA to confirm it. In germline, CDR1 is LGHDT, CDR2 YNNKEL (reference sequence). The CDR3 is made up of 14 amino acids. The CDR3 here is CASSQVTGRGEAFF.

CDR3 residues: CASSHPSGQSFVNTEAFF. The rearrangement joins TRBV4-1 to TRBJ1-1; TCRdb gives TRBD1 as the D gene, but with no DNA this cannot be confirmed. CDR3 length equals 18 residues. Germline V lookup: CDR1 MGHRA, CDR2 YSYEKL.

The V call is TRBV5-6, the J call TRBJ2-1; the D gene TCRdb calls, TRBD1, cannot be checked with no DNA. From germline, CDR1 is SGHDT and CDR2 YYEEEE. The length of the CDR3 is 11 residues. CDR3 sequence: CASSSRDSLFF.

CDR3 in amino acids: CASSRPPTYNEQFF. The rearrangement links TRBV28 to TRBJ2-1; absent DNA, TCRdb's TRBD2 call cannot be checked. Germline V CDR1 and CDR2: MDHEN, SYDVKM. This CDR3 comprises 14 residues.

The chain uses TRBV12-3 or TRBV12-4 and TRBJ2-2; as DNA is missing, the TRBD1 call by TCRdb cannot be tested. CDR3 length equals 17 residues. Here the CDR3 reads CASSPRGGGSLTGELFF.

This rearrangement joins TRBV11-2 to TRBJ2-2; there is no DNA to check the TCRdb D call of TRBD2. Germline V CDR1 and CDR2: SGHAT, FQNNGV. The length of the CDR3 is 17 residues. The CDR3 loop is CASSRGLAGRNTGELFF.

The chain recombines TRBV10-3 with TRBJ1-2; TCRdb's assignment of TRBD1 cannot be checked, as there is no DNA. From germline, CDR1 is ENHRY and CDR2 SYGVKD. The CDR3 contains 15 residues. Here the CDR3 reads CAISESVTGDYGYTF.

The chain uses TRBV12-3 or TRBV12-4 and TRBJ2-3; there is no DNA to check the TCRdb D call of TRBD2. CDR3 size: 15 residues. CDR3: CASSRSGSPTDTQYF.

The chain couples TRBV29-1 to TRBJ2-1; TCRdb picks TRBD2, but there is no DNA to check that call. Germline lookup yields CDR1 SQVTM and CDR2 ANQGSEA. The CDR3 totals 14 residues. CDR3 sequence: CSVQRLAGGNEQFF.

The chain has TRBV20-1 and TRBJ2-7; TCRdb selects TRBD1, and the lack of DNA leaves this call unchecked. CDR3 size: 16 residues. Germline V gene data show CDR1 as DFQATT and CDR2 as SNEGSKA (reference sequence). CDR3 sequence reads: CSASRPIGDPIYEQYF.

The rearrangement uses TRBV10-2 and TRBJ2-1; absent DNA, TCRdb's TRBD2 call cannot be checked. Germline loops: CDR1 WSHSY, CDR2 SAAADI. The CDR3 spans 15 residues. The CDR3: CASGGRGSSYNEQFF.

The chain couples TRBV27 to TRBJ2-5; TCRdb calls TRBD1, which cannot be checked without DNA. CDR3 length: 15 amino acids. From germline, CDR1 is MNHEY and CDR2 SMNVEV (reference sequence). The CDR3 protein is CASGLPGGGWETQYF.

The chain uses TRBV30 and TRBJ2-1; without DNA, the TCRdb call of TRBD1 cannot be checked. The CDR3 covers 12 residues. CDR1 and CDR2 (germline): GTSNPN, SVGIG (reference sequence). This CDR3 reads CAWSQQGYEQFF.

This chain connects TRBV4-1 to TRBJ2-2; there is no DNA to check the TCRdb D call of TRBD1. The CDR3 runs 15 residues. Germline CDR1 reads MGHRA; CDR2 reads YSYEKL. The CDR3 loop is CASSQAGQGTGELFF.

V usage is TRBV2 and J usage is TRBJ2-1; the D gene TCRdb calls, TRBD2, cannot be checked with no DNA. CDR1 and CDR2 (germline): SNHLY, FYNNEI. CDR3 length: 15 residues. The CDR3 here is CASFFGTSGYNEQFF.

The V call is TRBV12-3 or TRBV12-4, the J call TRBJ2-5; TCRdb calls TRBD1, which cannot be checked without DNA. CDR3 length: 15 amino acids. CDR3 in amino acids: CASSPPDGPRETQYF.

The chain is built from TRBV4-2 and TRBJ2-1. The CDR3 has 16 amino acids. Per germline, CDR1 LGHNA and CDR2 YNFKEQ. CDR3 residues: CASSPRTRTADNEQFF.

CDR3 in amino acids: CASNRHMNTEAFF. This chain connects TRBV6-1 to TRBJ1-1. The length of the CDR3 is 13 residues. Germline V CDR1 and CDR2: MNHNS, SASEGT.

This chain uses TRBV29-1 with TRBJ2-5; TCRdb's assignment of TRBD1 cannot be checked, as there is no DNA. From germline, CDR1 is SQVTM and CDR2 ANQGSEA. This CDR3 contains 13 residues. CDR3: CSGGTGVRETQYF.

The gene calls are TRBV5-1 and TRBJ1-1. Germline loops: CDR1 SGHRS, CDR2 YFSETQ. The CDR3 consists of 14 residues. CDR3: CASSLLSGNTEAFF. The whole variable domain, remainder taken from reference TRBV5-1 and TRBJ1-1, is KAGVTQTPRYLIKTRGQQVTLSCSPISGHRSVSWYQQTPGQGLQFLFEYFSETQRNKGNFPGRFSGRQFSNSRSEMNVSTLELGDSALYLCASSLLSGNTEAFFGQGTRLTVV.

The CDR3 protein is CSARVATSGAYNEQFF. The chain couples TRBV20-1 to TRBJ2-1; with no DNA, the TCRdb D assignment of TRBD2 cannot be verified. CDR1 DFQATT and CDR2 SNEGSKA come from the germline V gene (reference sequence). CDR3 length: 16 amino acids.

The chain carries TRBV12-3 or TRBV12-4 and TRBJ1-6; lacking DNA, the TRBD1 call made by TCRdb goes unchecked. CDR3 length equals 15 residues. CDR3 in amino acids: CATLTGTLRDSPLHF.

The CDR3 here is CASSQGPGGETQYF. The chain is built from TRBV11-2 and TRBJ2-5; with no DNA, the TCRdb D assignment of TRBD1 cannot be verified. Germline V gene sequence: CDR1 SGHAT, CDR2 FQNNGV. The CDR3 length is 14 residues. Variable domain in full (rest from reference TRBV11-2 and TRBJ2-5): EAGVAQSPRYKIIEKRQSVAFWCNPISGHATLYWYQQILGQGPKLLIQFQNNGVVDDSQLPKDRFSAERLKGVDSTLKIQPAKLEDSAVYLCASSQGPGGETQYFGPGTRLLVL.